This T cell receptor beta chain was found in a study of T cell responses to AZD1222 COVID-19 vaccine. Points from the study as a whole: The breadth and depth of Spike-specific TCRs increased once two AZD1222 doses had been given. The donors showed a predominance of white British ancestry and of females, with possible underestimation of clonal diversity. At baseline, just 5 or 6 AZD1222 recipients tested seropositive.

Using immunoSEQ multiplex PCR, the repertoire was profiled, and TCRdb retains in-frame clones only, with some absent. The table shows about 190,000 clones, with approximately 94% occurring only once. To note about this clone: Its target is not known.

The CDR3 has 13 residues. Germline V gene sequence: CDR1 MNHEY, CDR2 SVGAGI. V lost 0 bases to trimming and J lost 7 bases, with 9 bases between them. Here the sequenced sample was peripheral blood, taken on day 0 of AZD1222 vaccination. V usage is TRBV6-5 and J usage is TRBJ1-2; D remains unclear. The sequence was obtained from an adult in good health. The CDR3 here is CASSYSYNGGYTF. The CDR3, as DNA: TGTGCCAGCAGTTACTCGTATAACGGTGGCTACACCTTC.